These T cell receptor beta chains were read from a single sample in a study of T cell responses to AZD1222 COVID-19 vaccine. Method: immunoSEQ multiplex PCR; TCRdb's copy keeps in-frame clones and lacks some. Of approximately 200,000 clones detected, about 94% appear once; the ten largest clones hold about 1.5%. The source was peripheral blood, collected 28 days after the second dose of the MenACWY control vaccine. These receptors were taken from an adult who received the MenACWY meningococcal vaccine as a control. Each CDR3 is given with its conserved first and last residue. The D gene is left open where the match is weak. A row's size may be missing; if present it is once, few, many or a size class.

D	V	J	length	size	CDR3	DNA
.	TRBV7-3	TRBJ2-2	16	.	CASSLTMGTWGGELFF	TGTGCCAGCAGCTTGACCATGGGTACCTGGGGCGGGGAGCTGTTTTTT
.	TRBV28	TRBJ1-2	12	.	CASSSPTWGYTF	TGTGCCAGCAGTTCCCCGACATGGGGCTACACCTTC
TRBD2	TRBV11-2	TRBJ2-1	17	.	CASSNSGESLSYNEQFF	TGTGCCAGCAGTAATAGCGGGGAATCCCTCTCCTACAATGAGCAGTTCTTC
.	TRBV4-2	TRBJ2-5	13	.	CASSQQGWETQYF	TGTGCCAGCAGCCAACAGGGTTGGGAGACCCAGTACTTC
TRBD1	TRBV6-7	TRBJ2-7	15	.	CASSLGTEIHYEQYF	TGTGCCAGCAGTCTCGGGACAGAGATCCACTACGAGCAGTACTTC
.	TRBV28	TRBJ1-2	11	.	CASINNYGYTF	TGTGCCAGCATCAATAACTATGGCTACACCTTC
.	TRBV19	TRBJ1-3	15	once	CASSRTVVSGNTIYF	TGTGCCAGTAGTAGGACAGTCGTATCTGGAAACACCATATATTTT
TRBD1	TRBV15	TRBJ2-5	15	.	CATSRGGQGQETQYF	TGTGCCACCAGCAGAGGGGGACAGGGTCAAGAGACCCAGTACTTC
TRBD2	TRBV7-8	TRBJ2-1	16	once	CASSFNLAGGRNEQFF	TGTGCCAGCAGCTTCAACCTAGCGGGGGGCCGCAATGAGCAGTTCTTC
.	TRBV5-1	TRBJ1-6	12	.	CASSLSGSPLHF	TGCGCCAGCAGCCTCTCGGGATCACCCCTCCACTTT
TRBD1	TRBV6-1	TRBJ1-2	15	once	CASSELGQGGYGYTF	TGTGCCAGCAGTGAACTCGGACAGGGCGGCTATGGCTACACCTTC
.	TRBV28	TRBJ2-7	15	.	CASSFQVASDYEQYF	TGTGCCAGCAGTTTTCAGGTGGCTAGCGACTACGAGCAGTACTTC
.	TRBV19	TRBJ2-7	13	.	CASSMSEGYEQYF	TGTGCCAGTAGTATGAGTGAAGGTTACGAGCAGTACTTC
TRBD1	TRBV25-1	TRBJ1-6	14	once	CASSKGALNSPLHF	TGTGCCAGCAGCAAGGGGGCACTAAATTCACCCCTCCACTTT
.	TRBV5-3	TRBJ2-7	14	few	CARSASGTTDEQYF	TGTGCCAGAAGTGCCTCCGGGACGACGGACGAGCAGTACTTC
.	TRBV19	TRBJ2-3	15	.	CASSVQRAGTDTQYF	TGTGCCAGTAGTGTCCAGCGGGCGGGGACAGATACGCAGTATTTT
TRBD1	TRBV2	TRBJ2-7	15	.	CASSPDRGVAYEQYF	TGTGCCAGCAGCCCCGACAGGGGGGTCGCCTACGAGCAGTACTTC
TRBD1	TRBV29-1	TRBJ2-7	13	once	CSVAGDRGGEQYF	TGCAGCGTAGCCGGGGACAGGGGTGGCGAGCAGTACTTC
TRBD1	TRBV30	TRBJ1-1	17	.	CAWRRNSGTVKNTEAFF	TGTGCCTGGAGGCGCAACTCCGGGACAGTTAAGAACACTGAAGCTTTCTTT
.	TRBV15	TRBJ2-4	15	.	CATSNYGSSKNIQYF	TGTGCCACCAGCAACTACGGGTCCTCCAAAAACATTCAGTACTTC
TRBD1	TRBV4-3	TRBJ2-1	14	.	CASSPGTAYNEQFF	TGCGCCAGCAGCCCAGGGACAGCGTACAATGAGCAGTTCTTC
TRBD1	TRBV3-1/TRBV3-2	TRBJ1-5	15	.	CASSQGDRELQPQHF	TGTGCCAGCAGCCAAGGGGACAGAGAACTTCAGCCCCAGCATTTT
TRBD1	TRBV7-9	TRBJ2-1	17	.	CASSPWLVQGGYNEQFF	TGTGCCAGCAGCCCCTGGCTTGTACAGGGGGGCTACAATGAGCAGTTCTTC